The source of this T cell receptor beta chain is a study of shared clonotypes between healthy human individuals. The ends were cut back, 4 bases at V and 2 bases at J, with 9 bases in the middle. This CDR3 is built from 13 residues. Germline CDR1 SNHLY, CDR2 FYNNEI. General study points: Rarefaction revealed incomplete sorted-subset sequencing despite large depth. In a few donors, around 5.5% of naive CD4 clonotypes appeared in common.

Data came from immunoSEQ multiplex PCR; TCRdb stores just in-frame clones and leaves some out. The sample consists of just over 2,000,000 clones, approximately 94% of them appearing once. Comments on this clone: As yet, its antigen is unknown.

Terminally differentiated effector memory CD45RA+ cells were left out of the naive CD8 fraction, which was CD45RO-negative and positively selected for CCR7. Every donor was a Caucasian adult from Nashville, Tennessee. The TCR comes from a man between 18 and 29 years old in good health. The gene calls are TRBV2 and TRBJ2-7, with D tentatively TRBD2 (6 bases). Sequenced input: naive CD8+ T cells sorted from blood. The CDR3 DNA is TGTGCCAGCAGTGGCGGGACGACCTACGAGCAGTACTTC. Amino acid sequence: CASSGGTTYEQYF.